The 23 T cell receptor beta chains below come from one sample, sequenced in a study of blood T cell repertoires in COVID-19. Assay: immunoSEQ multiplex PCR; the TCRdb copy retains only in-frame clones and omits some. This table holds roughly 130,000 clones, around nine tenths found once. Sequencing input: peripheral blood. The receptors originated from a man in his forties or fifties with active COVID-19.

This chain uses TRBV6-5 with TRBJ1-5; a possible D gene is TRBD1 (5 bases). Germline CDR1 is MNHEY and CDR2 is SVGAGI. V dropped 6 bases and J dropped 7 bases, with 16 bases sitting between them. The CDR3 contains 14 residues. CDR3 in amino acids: CASSGLQAGQPQHF. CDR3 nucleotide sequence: TGTGCCAGCAGCGGGTTACAGGCTGGCCAGCCCCAGCATTTT.

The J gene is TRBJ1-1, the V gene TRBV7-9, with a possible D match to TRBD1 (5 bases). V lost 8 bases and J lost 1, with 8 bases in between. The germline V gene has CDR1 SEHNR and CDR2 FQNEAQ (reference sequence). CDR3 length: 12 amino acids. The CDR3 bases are TGTGCCAGCGGACAAGCGAACACTGAAGCTTTCTTT. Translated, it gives CASGQANTEAFF.

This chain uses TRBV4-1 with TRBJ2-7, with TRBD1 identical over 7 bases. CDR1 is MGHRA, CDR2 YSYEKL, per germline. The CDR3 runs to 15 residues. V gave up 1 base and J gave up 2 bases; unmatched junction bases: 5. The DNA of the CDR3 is TGCGCCAGCAGCCAAGGACAGGGCCCAACCTACGAGCAGTACTTC. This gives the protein CASSQGQGPTYEQYF.

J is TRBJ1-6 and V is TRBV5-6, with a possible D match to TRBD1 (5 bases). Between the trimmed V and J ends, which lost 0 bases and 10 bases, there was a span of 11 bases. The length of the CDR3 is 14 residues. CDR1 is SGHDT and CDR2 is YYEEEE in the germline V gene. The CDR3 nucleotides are TGTGCCAGCAGCTTGGGGGGAGGGGACTCACCCCTCCACTTT. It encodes CASSLGGGDSPLHF.

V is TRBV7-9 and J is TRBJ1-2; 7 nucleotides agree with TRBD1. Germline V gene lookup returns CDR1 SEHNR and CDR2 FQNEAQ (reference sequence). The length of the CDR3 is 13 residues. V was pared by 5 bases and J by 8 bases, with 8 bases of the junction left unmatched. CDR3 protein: CASSPGGGVGYTF. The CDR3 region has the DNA TGTGCCAGCAGCCCCGGAGGGGGCGTCGGCTACACCTTC.

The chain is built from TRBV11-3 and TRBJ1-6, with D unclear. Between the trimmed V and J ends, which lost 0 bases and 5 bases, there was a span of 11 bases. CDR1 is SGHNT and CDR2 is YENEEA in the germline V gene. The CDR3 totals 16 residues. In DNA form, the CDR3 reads TGTGCCAGCAGCTTAGACTCAGCAACAGATAATTCACCCCTCCACTTT. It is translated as CASSLDSATDNSPLHF.

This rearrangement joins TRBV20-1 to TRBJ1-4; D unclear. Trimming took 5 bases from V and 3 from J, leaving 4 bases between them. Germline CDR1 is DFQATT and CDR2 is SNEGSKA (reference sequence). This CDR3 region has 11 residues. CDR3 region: CSASANEKLFF. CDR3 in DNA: TGCAGTGCTTCGGCTAATGAAAAACTGTTTTTT.

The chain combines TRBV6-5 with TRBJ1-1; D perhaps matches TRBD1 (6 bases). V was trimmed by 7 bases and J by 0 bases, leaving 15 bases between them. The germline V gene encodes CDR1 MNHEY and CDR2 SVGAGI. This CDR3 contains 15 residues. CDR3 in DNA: TGTGCCAGCACCTATGACAGGAGCATGAACACTGAAGCTTTCTTT. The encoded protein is CASTYDRSMNTEAFF.

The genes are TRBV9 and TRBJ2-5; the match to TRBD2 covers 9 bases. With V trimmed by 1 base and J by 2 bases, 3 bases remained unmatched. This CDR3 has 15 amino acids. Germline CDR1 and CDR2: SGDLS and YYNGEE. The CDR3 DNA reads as TGTGCCAGCAGCGTAAGCGGGGGGACACAAGAGACCCAGTACTTC. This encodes CASSVSGGTQETQYF.

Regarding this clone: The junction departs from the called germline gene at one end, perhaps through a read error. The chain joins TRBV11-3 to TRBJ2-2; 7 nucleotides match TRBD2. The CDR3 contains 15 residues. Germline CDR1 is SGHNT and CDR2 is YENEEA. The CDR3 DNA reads TGTGTCAGCAGCTTCAGCGGGGTGAACACCGGGGAGCTGTTTTTT. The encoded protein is CVSSFSGVNTGELFF.

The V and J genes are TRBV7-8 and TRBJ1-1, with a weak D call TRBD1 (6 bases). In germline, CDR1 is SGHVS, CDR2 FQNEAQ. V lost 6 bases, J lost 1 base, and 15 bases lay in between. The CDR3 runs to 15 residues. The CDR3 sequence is CASSFSGAPNTEAFF. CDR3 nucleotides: TGTGCCAGCAGTTTCTCAGGGGCGCCGAACACTGAAGCTTTCTTT. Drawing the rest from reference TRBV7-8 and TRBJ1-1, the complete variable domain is GAGVSQSPRYKVAKRGQDVALRCDPISGHVSLFWYQQALGQGPEFLTYFQNEAQLDKSGLPSDRFFAERPEGSVSTLKIQRTQQEDSAVYLCASSFSGAPNTEAFFGQGTRLTVV.

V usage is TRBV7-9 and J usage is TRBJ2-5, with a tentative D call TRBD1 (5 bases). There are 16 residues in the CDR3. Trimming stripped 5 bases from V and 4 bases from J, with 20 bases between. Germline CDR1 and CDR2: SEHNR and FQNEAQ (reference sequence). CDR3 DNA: TGTGCCAGCAGCGGTCTTAGGGGCCTTGGCGTAGAGACCCAGTACTTC. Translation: CASSGLRGLGVETQYF.

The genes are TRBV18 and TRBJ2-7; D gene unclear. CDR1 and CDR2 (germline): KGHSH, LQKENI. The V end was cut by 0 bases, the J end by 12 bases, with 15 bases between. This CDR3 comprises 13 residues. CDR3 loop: CASSPPFSSPLYF. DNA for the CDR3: TGTGCCAGCTCACCACCTTTCTCCTCACCACTGTACTTC.

The CDR3 nucleotides read TGTGCCAGCAGCAAAGTGCAGGGAAGGAAGCTGTTTTTT. It is translated as CASSKVQGRKLFF. J is TRBJ1-4 and V is TRBV21-1; TRBD1, the table's D call, was not compared with the DNA. TRBV21-1 is flagged as a pseudogene. The CDR3 has 13 residues.

CDR3 sequence reads: CASSFRRTGYSGANVLTF. DNA of the CDR3: TGTGCCAGCAGCTTTAGGAGGACGGGATACTCTGGGGCCAACGTCCTGACTTTC. The chain couples TRBV13 to TRBJ2-6; possible D gene TRBD2, 5 bases. CDR3 length equals 18 residues. Germline V gene data show CDR1 as PRHDT and CDR2 as FYEKMQ (reference sequence). V gave up 3 bases and J gave up 0 bases, with 15 bases separating them. The entire variable domain, with the rest obtained from reference TRBV13 and TRBJ2-6, is as follows: AAGVIQSPRHLIKEKRETATLKCYPIPRHDTVYWYQQGPGQDPQFLISFYEKMQSDKGSIPDRFSAQQFSDYHSELNMSSLELGDSALYFCASSFRRTGYSGANVLTFGAGSRLTVL.

CDR3 sequence (DNA): TGTGCCAGCAGCCAAGATAGGGCTAGCGGGGCGGGGGAGACCCAGTACTTC. Encoded protein: CASSQDRASGAGETQYF. The chain combines TRBV4-2 with TRBJ2-5; 9 bases are a match to TRBD2. This CDR3 contains 17 residues. The ends lost 0 bases at V and 5 bases at J; junction bases unmatched: 10. CDR1 LGHNA and CDR2 YNFKEQ come from the germline V gene.

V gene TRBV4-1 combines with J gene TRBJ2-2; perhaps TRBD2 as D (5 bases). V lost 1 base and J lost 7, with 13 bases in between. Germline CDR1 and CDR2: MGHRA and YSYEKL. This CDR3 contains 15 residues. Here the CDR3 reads CASSQGTTGVGELFF. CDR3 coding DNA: TGCGCCAGCAGCCAAGGAACGACCGGGGTCGGGGAGCTGTTTTTT.

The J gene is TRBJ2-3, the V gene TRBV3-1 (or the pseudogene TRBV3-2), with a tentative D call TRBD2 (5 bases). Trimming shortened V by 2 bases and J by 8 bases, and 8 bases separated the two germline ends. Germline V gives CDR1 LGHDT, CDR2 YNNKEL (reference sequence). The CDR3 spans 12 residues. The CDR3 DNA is TGTGCCAGCAGCCAATCAGAGGGTACGCAGTATTTT. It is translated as CASSQSEGTQYF.

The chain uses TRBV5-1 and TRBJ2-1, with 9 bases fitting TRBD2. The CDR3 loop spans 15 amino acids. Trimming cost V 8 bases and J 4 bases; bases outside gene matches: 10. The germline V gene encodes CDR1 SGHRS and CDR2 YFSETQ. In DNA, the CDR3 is TGCGCCAGTAGAACCGGGACTAGCCTTTACAATGAGCAGTTCTTC. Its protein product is CASRTGTSLYNEQFF.

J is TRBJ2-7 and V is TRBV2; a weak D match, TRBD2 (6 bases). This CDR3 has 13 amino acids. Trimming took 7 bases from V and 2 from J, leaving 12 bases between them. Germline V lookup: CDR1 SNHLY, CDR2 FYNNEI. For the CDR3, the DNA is TGTGCCAGCACTGGTGGCGGGACCTACGAGCAGTACGTC. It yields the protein CASTGGGTYEQYV.

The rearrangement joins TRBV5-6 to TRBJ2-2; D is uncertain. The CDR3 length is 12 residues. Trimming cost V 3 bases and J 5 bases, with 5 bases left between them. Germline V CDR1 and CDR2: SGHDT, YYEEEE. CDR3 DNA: TGTGCCAGCAGCTATACAACCGGGGAGCTGTTTTTT. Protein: CASSYTTGELFF.

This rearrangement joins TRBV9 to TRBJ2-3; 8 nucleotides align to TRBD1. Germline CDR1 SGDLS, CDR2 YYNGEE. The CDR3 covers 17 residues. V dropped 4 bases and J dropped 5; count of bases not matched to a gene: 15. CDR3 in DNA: TGTGCCAGCAGCCCGCGACAGGGGTACCCATATGGAGATACGCAGTATTTT. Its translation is CASSPRQGYPYGDTQYF. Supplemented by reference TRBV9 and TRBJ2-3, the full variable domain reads DSGVTQTPKHLITATGQRVTLRCSPRSGDLSVYWYQQSLDQGLQFLIQYYNGEERAKGNILERFSAQQFPDLHSELNLSSLELGDSALYFCASSPRQGYPYGDTQYFGPGTRLTVL.

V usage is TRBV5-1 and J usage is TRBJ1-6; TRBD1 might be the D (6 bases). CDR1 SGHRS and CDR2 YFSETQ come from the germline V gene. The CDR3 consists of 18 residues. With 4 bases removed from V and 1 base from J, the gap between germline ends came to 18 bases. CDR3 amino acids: CASSPSGQSRSYNSPLHF. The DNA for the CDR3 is TGCGCCAGCAGCCCCTCCGGACAGTCCCGGTCCTATAATTCACCCCTCCACTTT. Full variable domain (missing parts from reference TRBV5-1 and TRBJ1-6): KAGVTQTPRYLIKTRGQQVTLSCSPISGHRSVSWYQQTPGQGLQFLFEYFSETQRNKGNFPGRFSGRQFSNSRSEMNVSTLELGDSALYLCASSPSGQSRSYNSPLHFGNGTRLTVT.